The rows below give T cell receptor beta chains drawn from one sample of a study of cytomegalovirus exposure and HLA in healthy donors. Here immunoSEQ multiplex PCR was the method, and the copy in TCRdb shows in-frame clones only, minus some. Of about 240,000 clones in the sample, approximately 85% were seen once. Material for sequencing was PBMCs. These receptor sequences come from a girl aged 2 to 9 in good health and CMV-seronegative. Each CDR3 is given with its conserved first and last residue. The D gene is left open where the match is weak. Expanded clones get a size class; other rows say once, few or many, or leave the size out.

TRBJ2-1 once TRBV5-4 TRBD2 TGTGCCAGCAGCGGGAGACTAGCGGGGTACAATGAGCAGTTCTTC CASSGRLAGYNEQFF
TRBJ2-1 - TRBV9 TRBD1 TGTGCCAGCAGCGTAGGAGGGCAGGGGGCCTACAATGAGCAGTTCTTC CASSVGGQGAYNEQFF
TRBJ1-1 - TRBV6-5 - TGTGCCAGCAGTACAGGGAGAGGAACTGAAGCTTTCTTT CASSTGRGTEAFF
TRBJ1-1 - TRBV2 - TGTGCCAGCAGTGATGCAGGGGTTACTGAAGCTTTCTTT CASSDAGVTEAFF
TRBJ2-6 - TRBV7-9 - TGTTCCAGCACCCCCCGCTTAGTCTCTGGGGCCAACGTCCTGACTTTC CSSTPRLVSGANVLTF
TRBJ2-5 - TRBV15 - TGTGCCACCAGCAGAGATGGGGGGATACAAGAGACCCAGTACTTC CATSRDGGIQETQYF
TRBJ2-5 few TRBV4-1 TRBD2 TGCGCCAGCAGCCAAGATCCAGCGGGAGGGCAGACCCAGTACTTC CASSQDPAGGQTQYF
TRBJ2-5 - TRBV14 - TGTGCCAGCAGCCAAGAAACATCCGGGGCCCAGTACTTC CASSQETSGAQYF
TRBJ2-1 - TRBV9 TRBD2 TGTGCCAGCAGCGTACTAGCGGGGGACAATGAGCAGTTCTTC CASSVLAGDNEQFF
TRBJ2-7 - TRBV21-1 - TGTGCCAGCAGCAAAGCGCGTGGAACTGCGGGACAGGGCAACGAGCAGTACTTC CASSKARGTAGQGNEQYF
TRBJ2-7 - TRBV21-1 - TGTGCCAGCAGCACCGGGACAGGGGTTCACGAGCAGTACTTC CASSTGTGVHEQYF
TRBJ2-5 - TRBV5-4 TRBD1 TGTGCCAGCAGCTCGGGACAGAACCAAGAGACCCAGTACTTC CASSSGQNQETQYF
TRBJ1-2 - TRBV5-1 - TGCGCCAGCAGCTTGACAGGGACCAACTATGGCTACACCTTC CASSLTGTNYGYTF
TRBJ1-1 - TRBV9 - TGTGCCAGCAGCGTGGAACAGGGACGGAAGGATGAAGCTTTCTTT CASSVEQGRKDEAFF
TRBJ1-1 once TRBV30 - TGTGCCTGGAGTGTAGACAGGAACACTGAAGCTTTCTTT CAWSVDRNTEAFF
TRBJ1-4 - TRBV7-9 - TGTGCCAGCAGCTTAGAGTTTCGGAGCGAAAAACTGTTTTTT CASSLEFRSEKLFF
TRBJ1-1 - TRBV7-9 - TGTGCCAGCATCGGGGGGACTGAAGCTTTCTTT CASIGGTEAFF
TRBJ1-3 - TRBV19 - TGTGCCAGTAGCCCGACTTTTAGGGGAAACACCATATATTTT CASSPTFRGNTIYF
TRBJ1-6 - TRBV6-5 TRBD1 TGTGCCAGCAGTTACGCAACAGGGGGCAATTCACCCCTCCACTTT CASSYATGGNSPLHF
TRBJ2-2 - TRBV19 - TGTGCCAGTAGTATCTGGGGGTCCGGGGGCGGGGAGCTGTTTTTT CASSIWGSGGGELFF
TRBJ2-1 - TRBV7-9 TRBD2 TGTGCCAGCAGCTTAGGTTCGGCTAGCGGGGGGTATCCGCTCTACGAGCAGTTCTTC CASSLGSASGGYPLYEQFF
TRBJ1-6 - TRBV2 - TGTGCCAGCAGGGTCCGGGACGGGGGTTACTTTTCTAATTCACCCCTCCACTTT CASRVRDGGYFSNSPLHF
TRBJ2-3 - TRBV2 - TGTGCCAGTGGGGGGTGGGGTTCGGATACGCAGTATTTT CASGGWGSDTQYF
TRBJ1-4 - TRBV15 - TGTGCCACCAGCAGAGATGCTAGGGGGACTAATGAAAAACTGTTTTTT CATSRDARGTNEKLFF
TRBJ2-2 - TRBV5-4 TRBD1 TGTGCCAGCAGCTTGGCCGTGAGACAGGGGGCCGGGGAGCTGTTTTTT CASSLAVRQGAGELFF
TRBJ2-2 - TRBV27 - TGTGCCAGCAGTTTGGAGGGTGTCGGGGAGCTGTTTTTT CASSLEGVGELFF
TRBJ2-7 - TRBV30 TRBD1 TGTGCCTGGAGTCAAGGGGGCCACGAGCAGTACTTC CAWSQGGHEQYF
TRBJ2-3 - TRBV7-9 TRBD1 TGTGCCAGCAGCTTAGGGGCAGGGGGTTCGGATACGCAGTATTTT CASSLGAGGSDTQYF
TRBJ2-1 - TRBV5-1 - TGCGCCAGCACGCTATTCGGCTACAATGAGCAGTTCTTC CASTLFGYNEQFF
TRBJ2-5 - TRBV28 - TGTGCCAGCAGTCCCTTGGACTACCAAGAGACCCAGTACTTC CASSPLDYQETQYF
TRBJ2-1 - TRBV5-1 TRBD2 TGCGCCAGCAGCCAATCTGTGGCGGGGGGCTCCAATGAGCAGTTCTTC CASSQSVAGGSNEQFF
TRBJ2-1 - TRBV7-9 TRBD1 TGTGCCAGCAGCTTAGGACCGGACAGGGATCGCGAGCAGTTCTTC CASSLGPDRDREQFF
TRBJ2-2 - TRBV5-6 TRBD1 TGTGCCAGCAGCTTGGTCCGGGACAGGGACCCCGGGGAGCTGTTTTTT CASSLVRDRDPGELFF
TRBJ1-2 - TRBV2 TRBD1 TGTGCCAGCAGTGATAGGTGGCGGGACAGGGAAAGATATGGCTACACCTTC CASSDRWRDRERYGYTF
TRBJ2-1 - TRBV4-2 TRBD2 TGTGCCAGCAGCCAAGTACTAGCGGGGAGCTCCTACAATGAGCAGTTCTTC CASSQVLAGSSYNEQFF
TRBJ2-1 - TRBV30 TRBD2 TGTGCCTGCAGAGGGACTAGCGGGAGGGTCGCCAATGAGCAGTTCTTC CACRGTSGRVANEQFF
TRBJ2-1 - TRBV6-5 TRBD1 TGTGCCAGCAGTTACGGACAGGGTAGTGAGCAGTTCTTC CASSYGQGSEQFF
TRBJ2-7 - TRBV10-2 TRBD2 TGCGCCAGCAGTCGGTCTAGCGGGAGCTACGAGCAGTACTTC CASSRSSGSYEQYF
TRBJ2-2 - TRBV5-1 - TGCGCCAGCACTACCCGATCCACCGGGGAGCTGTTTTTT CASTTRSTGELFF
TRBJ2-2 - TRBV27 TRBD2 TGTGCCAGCAGTTTATCTAGCGGGTGGGGGGAGCTGTTTTTT CASSLSSGWGELFF
TRBJ1-6 few TRBV6-1 - TGTGCCAGCAGTGTCCAAACTCGAGGGAGCTCCTATAATTCACCCCTCCACTTT CASSVQTRGSSYNSPLHF
TRBJ2-3 - TRBV5-1 - TGCGCCAGCAGCTTGGGACCAGCGGGAGATACGCAGTATTTT CASSLGPAGDTQYF
TRBJ1-1 - TRBV18 - TGTGCCAGCTCATTCAAACAGGGTTGGAACACTGAAGCTTTCTTT CASSFKQGWNTEAFF
TRBJ1-1 - TRBV11-2 TRBD1 TGTGCCAGCAGCCATGGACAGGGGGGGAACACTGAAGCTTTCTTT CASSHGQGGNTEAFF
TRBJ2-7 - TRBV6-1 TRBD2 TGTGCCAGCAGTTTAGCGGGAGGGCCTAACGAGCAGTACTTC CASSLAGGPNEQYF
TRBJ2-7 - TRBV21-1 - TGTGCCAGCAACGGGACTAGCGGGACCTCCACCCAGAACGAGCAGTACTTC CASNGTSGTSTQNEQYF
TRBJ2-7 - TRBV7-9 TRBD1 TGTGCCAGCAGCTTACAGGGGGCGTTCTTATACGAGCAGTACTTC CASSLQGAFLYEQYF
TRBJ2-4 - TRBV2 TRBD2 TGTGCCAGCAGCCGAACTAGCGGGAGGGCCGGGGTGTGGAAAAACATTCAGTACTTC CASSRTSGRAGVWKNIQYF
TRBJ1-1 - TRBV29-1 - TGCAGCGTTGACGAGGGGGGGAGCACTGAAGCTTTCTTT CSVDEGGSTEAFF
TRBJ1-2 - TRBV2 - TGTGCCAGCAGTGGAGAAGGCCGGGGGGGCTACACCTTC CASSGEGRGGYTF
TRBJ2-5 - TRBV9 TRBD2 TGTGCCAGCAGCGCCGAACCGGGAGGAGAGACCCAGTACTTC CASSAEPGGETQYF
TRBJ2-5 - TRBV30 - TGTGCCTGGGTCGGGGTTCGACGGGAGACCCAGTACTTC CAWVGVRRETQYF
TRBJ1-3 - TRBV19 - TGTGCCAGTACCTCACGGGAGGGGAAGGGGAACACCATATATTTT CASTSREGKGNTIYF
TRBJ2-2 - TRBV6-5 - TGTGCCAGCAGTTACAAGGCGGGGAACACCGGGGAGCTGTTTTTT CASSYKAGNTGELFF
TRBJ2-7 - TRBV15 TRBD1 TGTGCCACCAGTAAGTCTCGGGACAGGGCCTACGAGCAGTACTTC CATSKSRDRAYEQYF